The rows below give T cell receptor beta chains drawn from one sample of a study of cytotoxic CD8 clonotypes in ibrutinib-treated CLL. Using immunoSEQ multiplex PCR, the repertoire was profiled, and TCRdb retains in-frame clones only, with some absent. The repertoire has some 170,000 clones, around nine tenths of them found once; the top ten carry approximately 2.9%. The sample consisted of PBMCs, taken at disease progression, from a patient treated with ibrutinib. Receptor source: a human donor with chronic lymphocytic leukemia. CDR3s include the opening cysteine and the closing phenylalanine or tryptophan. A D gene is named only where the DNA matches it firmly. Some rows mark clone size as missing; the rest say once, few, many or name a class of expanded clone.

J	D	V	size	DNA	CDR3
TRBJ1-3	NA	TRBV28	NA	TGTGCCAGCAGTTTACAAGGAAACACCATATATTTT	CASSLQGNTIYF
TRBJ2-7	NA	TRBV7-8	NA	TGTGCCAGCAGCTTAGGGGGATGGAGGGGAGCCTACGAGCAGTACTTC	CASSLGGWRGAYEQYF
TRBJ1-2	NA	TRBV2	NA	TGTGCCAGCAGTCTGTTTGTAACAGCAGACTATGGCTACACCTTC	CASSLFVTADYGYTF
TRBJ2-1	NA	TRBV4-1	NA	TGCGCCAGCAGCCAAGTATCGGGGAATGAGCAGTTCTTC	CASSQVSGNEQFF
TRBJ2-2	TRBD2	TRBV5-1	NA	TGCGCCAGCAGGCGACTAGCGGGAGCACTTAACACCGGGGAGCTGTTTTTT	CASRRLAGALNTGELFF
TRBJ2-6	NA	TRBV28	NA	TGTGCCAGCACCGTCAGCTTCTCTGGGGCCAACGTCCTGACTTTC	CASTVSFSGANVLTF
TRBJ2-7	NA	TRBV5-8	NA	TGTGCCAGCAGCTTGTACCGGGAGAACCACGAGCAGTACTTC	CASSLYRENHEQYF
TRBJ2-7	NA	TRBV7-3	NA	TGTGCCAGCAGCCCCTCAGGAGGGGGCATGGACGAGCAGTACTTC	CASSPSGGGMDEQYF
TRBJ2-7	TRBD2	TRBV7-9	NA	TGTGCCAGCAGCCGGACTAGCGGGAGCTACGAGCAGTACTTC	CASSRTSGSYEQYF
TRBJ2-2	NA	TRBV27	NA	TGTGCCAGCAGTTGGGGGACCGGGGAGCTGTTTTTT	CASSWGTGELFF
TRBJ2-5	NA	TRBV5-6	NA	TGTGCCAGCAGCTTCAGGACTGAGGGGAGGGAGACCCAGTACTTC	CASSFRTEGRETQYF
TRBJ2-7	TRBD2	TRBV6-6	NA	TGTGCCAGCAGTTACTCACGGGGACTAGCAACCTACGAGCAGTACTTC	CASSYSRGLATYEQYF
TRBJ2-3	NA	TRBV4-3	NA	TGCGCCAGCAGCCAAGACTACGGGGGCACAGATACGCAGTATTTT	CASSQDYGGTDTQYF
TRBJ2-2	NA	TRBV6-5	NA	TGTGCCAGCAGGCGGGTGGGGAACACCGGGGAGCTGTTTTTT	CASRRVGNTGELFF
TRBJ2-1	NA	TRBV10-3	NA	TGTGCCATCAGTGAGGGGTTCGGGTCCCGGGATGAGCAGTTCTTC	CAISEGFGSRDEQFF
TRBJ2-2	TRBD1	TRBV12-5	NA	TGTGCTAGTGCCGTGGCATGGCAGGGGGCTGGGACCGGGGAGCTGTTTTTT	CASAVAWQGAGTGELFF
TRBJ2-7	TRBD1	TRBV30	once	TGTGCCTGGAGTTCCGGGACAGCCATATCCTACGAGCAGTACTTC	CAWSSGTAISYEQYF
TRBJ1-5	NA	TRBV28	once	TGTGCCAGCAGAATAACAGGGTCGAGCAATCAGCCCCAGCATTTT	CASRITGSSNQPQHF
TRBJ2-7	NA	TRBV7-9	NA	TGTGCCAGCAGCTTAGAGGCCAGCTCCGAGCAGTACTTC	CASSLEASSEQYF
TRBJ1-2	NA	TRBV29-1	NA	TGCAGCGTTGAGACGGGACACAATGGCTACACCTTC	CSVETGHNGYTF
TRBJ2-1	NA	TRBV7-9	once	TGTGCCAGCAGCTTATTGGGCGGAAGTTACAATGAGCAGTTCTTC	CASSLLGGSYNEQFF
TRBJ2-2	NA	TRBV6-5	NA	TGTGCCAGCAGATTGGGACTTAGCGGCGGGGAGCTGTTTTTT	CASRLGLSGGELFF
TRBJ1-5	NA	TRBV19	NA	TGTGCCAGTAGTATCCGAAGCACCTACAATCAGCCCCAGCATTTT	CASSIRSTYNQPQHF
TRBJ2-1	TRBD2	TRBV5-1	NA	TGCGCCAGCAGCTTGGCCCTAGCGGGAGAGAATGAGCAGTTCTTC	CASSLALAGENEQFF
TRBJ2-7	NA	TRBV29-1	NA	TGCAGCGTTGTATCAGGGTACGAGCAGTACTTC	CSVVSGYEQYF
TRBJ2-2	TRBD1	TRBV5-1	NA	TGCGCCAGCAGGACAGGGGCCACCGGGGAGCTGTTTTTT	CASRTGATGELFF
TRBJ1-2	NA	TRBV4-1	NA	TGCGCCAGCAGCTCTCTCGTGGGAACTAACTATGGCTACACCTTC	CASSSLVGTNYGYTF
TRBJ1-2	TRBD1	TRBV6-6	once	TGTGCCAGCAGTTACCTCCAGACAGGGGGTGACTATGGCTACACCTTC	CASSYLQTGGDYGYTF
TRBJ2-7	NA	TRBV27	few	TGTGCCAGCAGTCCTAGACGTGGGGGGGAGCAGTACTTC	CASSPRRGGEQYF
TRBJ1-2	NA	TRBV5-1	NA	TGCGCCAGCAGCTTGGAAGGGGTTGGTTTCGATGGCTACACCTTC	CASSLEGVGFDGYTF
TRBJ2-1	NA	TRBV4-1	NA	TGCGCCAGCAGCCAAGATAATGCCTTCGCAAAGGAGCAGTTCTTC	CASSQDNAFAKEQFF
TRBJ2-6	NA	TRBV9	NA	TGTGCCAGCAGCGGACACAGGAGCTCTGGGGCCAACGTCCTGACTTTC	CASSGHRSSGANVLTF
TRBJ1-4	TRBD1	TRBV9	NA	TGTGCCAGCAGCCCTACGACAGGGGAAGGCGAAAAACTGTTTTTT	CASSPTTGEGEKLFF
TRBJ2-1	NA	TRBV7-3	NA	TGTGCCAGCAGCTTAACCCGTACCAATGAGCAGTTCTTC	CASSLTRTNEQFF
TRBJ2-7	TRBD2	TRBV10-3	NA	TGTGCCATCAGGGGGACTAGCGGGAGTCGCGAGCAGTACTTC	CAIRGTSGSREQYF
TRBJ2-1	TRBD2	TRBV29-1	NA	TGCAGCGTTGTGCTTGGCGGGAGGATTTACAATGAGCAGTTCTTC	CSVVLGGRIYNEQFF
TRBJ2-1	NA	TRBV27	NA	TGTGCCAGCAGTCCACAGCGGAAATCCTACAATGAGCAGTTCTTC	CASSPQRKSYNEQFF
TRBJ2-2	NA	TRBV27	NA	TGTGCCAGCAGAGAGGTACTGTCGTCTGCCGGGGAGCTGTTTTTT	CASREVLSSAGELFF
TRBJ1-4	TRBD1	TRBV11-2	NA	TGTGCCAGCAGCTCCGGACAGGTCATTAGTTCAGAAAAACTGTTTTTT	CASSSGQVISSEKLFF